This T cell receptor beta chain emerged from a study of T-cell reconstitution after alpha-beta-depleted transplantation in children. This clonotype was counted at least ten times. The authors prepared the TCRbeta library with unique molecular identifiers. TCRdb reanalysed the PCR reads using MiXCR and keeps one entry per CDR3 protein. The table has about 170,000 distinct CDR3 sequences, approximately 10% seen once. This CDR3 region has 16 residues. With V trimmed by 3 bases and J by 9 bases, 13 bases remained unmatched. From germline, CDR1 is SGHDT and CDR2 YYEEEE. The sequenced sample was PBMCs, obtained before TCRalphabeta/CD19-depleted stem cell transplant. The source is a boy aged 2-15 years with acute myeloid leukemia, due to receive a stem cell transplant. This chain joins TRBV5-6 and TRBJ2-1; TRBD1 matches at 9 bases. The CDR3 sequence is CASSWNRDRDSGEQFF. In nucleotides, the CDR3 is TGTGCCAGCAGCTGGAACCGGGACAGGGACTCAGGTGAGCAGTTCTTC.